This T cell receptor (beta chain) was identified during a study of T cells in Graves' hyperthyroidism and ophthalmopathy. Using RNA transcripts as the source, TCR beta CDR3 regions were amplified. Researchers ran a first-round RT-PCR on the TCR CDR3 using the HTBI primer set. One entry per CDR3 protein results from TCRdb running MiXCR on the multiplex PCR reads. Of 300,000 to 400,000 distinct CDR3 sequences in the sample, about 15% were seen once. This clonotype was observed at least ten times. The TCR comes from a woman aged 55-70 years with Graves' hyperthyroidism. Sequences were obtained from blood.

CDR3 coding DNA: TGCAGTGCTGTATACCACCTAGCGGCCCAAGAGACCCAGTACTTC. Protein product: CSAVYHLAAQETQYF. The V call is TRBV20-1, the J call TRBJ2-5; 7 bases are shared with TRBD2. In germline, CDR1 is DFQATT, CDR2 SNEGSKA (reference sequence). The CDR3 contains 15 residues. With 5 bases clipped from V and 1 base from J, the junction kept 10 bases outside the gene matches.